The clone carrying this T cell receptor beta chain appeared a single time. The data belong to a study of T cell responses to AZD1222 COVID-19 vaccine. Some clones are missing from TCRdb's copy, which holds only in-frame ones; the method was immunoSEQ multiplex PCR. Of around 110,000 clones in the sample, roughly 84% were seen once. The source material was peripheral blood, sampled on day 0 of AZD1222 vaccination. The clonotype was recovered from an adult in good health.

CDR3 protein: CASRGQMNTEAFF. The CDR3 DNA sequence: TGCGCCAGCAGAGGGCAGATGAACACTGAAGCTTTCTTT. The V and J genes are TRBV5-1 and TRBJ1-1; D uncertain. The germline V gene has CDR1 SGHRS and CDR2 YFSETQ. The CDR3 loop spans 13 amino acids. The V and J ends lost 5 bases and 0 bases respectively, with 8 bases between them.